Sequencing of this T cell receptor (beta chain) was carried out in a study of blood T cell repertoires in COVID-19. Across the whole study: The United States, Italy and Spain were the sources of the acute and convalescent COVID-19 samples. The cDNA or gDNA used as material had been derived from T cells, B-cell-depleted T cells, or PBMCs.

In the authors' methods: Scientists estimated how many nucleated cells there were by amplifying reference gene primers. Sequenced by immunoSEQ multiplex PCR; TCRdb stores in-frame clones only, minus some. V, J and clone size are taken as reported in that table, and D and trimming were inferred from the DNA itself. The sample contains fewer than 250,000 clones, about 91% of which appear only once. This CDR3 is built from 17 residues. The ends were cut back, 0 bases at V and 4 bases at J, with 16 bases in the middle. Germline V gene sequence: CDR1 SGHNT, CDR2 YYREEE (reference sequence). The clonotype comes from a woman aged 40-49 years with acute or convalescent COVID-19. The specimen was peripheral blood. V and J are TRBV5-4 and TRBJ2-2, with D tentatively TRBD1 (5 bases). The CDR3 spells CASSLATVEISTGELFF. For the CDR3, the DNA is TGTGCCAGCAGCTTGGCGACAGTCGAAATAAGCACCGGGGAGCTGTTTTTT.